These T cell receptor beta chains were read from a single sample in a study of blood T cell repertoires in COVID-19. Sequenced by immunoSEQ multiplex PCR; TCRdb stores in-frame clones only, minus some. The sample has some 47,000 clones, about 86% seen once. Sequenced input: peripheral blood. Receptors were obtained from a woman older than 75 with acute or convalescent COVID-19. Each CDR3 is given with its conserved first and last residue. A D gene is named only where the DNA matches it firmly. Not all rows give a size; the values are once, few, many and, for expanded clones, a class.

13 | TRBJ2-1 | . | TRBV7-2 | . | TGTGCCAGCAGCTTAAGACAGAGCGATGAGCAGTTCTTC | CASSLRQSDEQFF
13 | TRBJ1-4 | . | TRBV15 | . | TGTGCCACCAGCAGAGATAGGGGAGAAAAACTGTTTTTT | CATSRDRGEKLFF
14 | TRBJ1-1 | . | TRBV2 | . | TGTGCCAGCAGTGTGCAGGGAACGAACACTGAAGCTTTCTTT | CASSVQGTNTEAFF
12 | TRBJ2-2 | . | TRBV12-3/TRBV12-4 | . | TGTGCCAGCAGTTCCTCCCCCGGGGAGCTGTTTTTT | CASSSSPGELFF
13 | TRBJ2-7 | TRBD1 | TRBV6-5 | . | TGTGCCAGCACCTCCGGGACAGTCTACGAGCAGTACTTC | CASTSGTVYEQYF
15 | TRBJ2-3 | TRBD2 | TRBV7-9 | few | TGTGCCAGCAGCCCCGGACTAGCGTGGGCAGATACGCAGTATTTT | CASSPGLAWADTQYF
13 | TRBJ1-2 | . | TRBV12-3/TRBV12-4 | few | TGTGCCAGCAGCCGCACTAGTGGGGTCGGCTACACCTTC | CASSRTSGVGYTF
14 | TRBJ2-7 | . | TRBV23-1 | . | TGCGCCAGCAGTCTGTACAGGTTAACCTACGAGCAGTACTTC | CASSLYRLTYEQYF
12 | TRBJ1-1 | . | TRBV29-1 | . | TGCAGCGGAGCAAGAGGGAACACTGAAGCTTTCTTT | CSGARGNTEAFF
14 | TRBJ2-7 | . | TRBV5-4 | . | TGTGCCAGCAGCTTGCCGGGGGACCCCTACGAGCAGTACTTC | CASSLPGDPYEQYF
12 | TRBJ1-5 | TRBD1 | TRBV5-8 | . | TGTGCCAGCAGCTGGACAGGGGGGCCCCAGCATTTT | CASSWTGGPQHF
15 | TRBJ1-1 | TRBD1 | TRBV7-8 | . | TGTGCCAGCAGCTCCCGGCCCCAGGGGGAAGGTCCAGCTTTCTTT | CASSSRPQGEGPAFF
15 | TRBJ2-5 | . | TRBV7-2 | once | TGTGCCAGCAGCTTCCGGAGCAGAACCCAAGAGACCCAGTACTTC | CASSFRSRTQETQYF
14 | TRBJ1-1 | . | TRBV19 | few | TGTGCCAGTATTTCAAGGCCGGGGGACACTGAAGCTTTCTTT | CASISRPGDTEAFF
14 | TRBJ1-4 | TRBD1 | TRBV18 | . | TGTGCCAGCTCATCGACAGGGGGAAGTGAAAAACTGTTTTTT | CASSSTGGSEKLFF
15 | TRBJ2-2 | . | TRBV28 | . | TGTGCCAGCAGGGGAGGGACAGGTCGGTCTGGGGAGCTGTTTTTT | CASRGGTGRSGELFF
15 | TRBJ1-1 | . | TRBV5-1 | . | TGCGCCAGCAGCCCCACCCCAGGGGACGACGGTGAAGCTTTCTTT | CASSPTPGDDGEAFF
17 | TRBJ2-3 | TRBD1 | TRBV9 | . | TGTGCCAGCAGCGCCGGGACAGGGGGAACCCGCACAGATACGCAGTATTTT | CASSAGTGGTRTDTQYF
15 | TRBJ2-1 | TRBD1 | TRBV5-1 | . | TGCGCCAGCAGCTCGGGACAGGAAGGAGTCAATGAGCAGTTCTTC | CASSSGQEGVNEQFF
14 | TRBJ2-3 | TRBD1 | TRBV4-2 | . | TGTGCCAGCAGCCAGACAGGGGCTGGAGATACGCAGTATTTT | CASSQTGAGDTQYF
17 | TRBJ1-6 | TRBD1 | TRBV27 | . | TGTGCCAGCAGTTTTGGGCAGGGGGCGCCCCGGAATTCACCCCTCCACTTT | CASSFGQGAPRNSPLHF
14 | TRBJ1-1 | . | TRBV16 | . | TGTGCCAGCAGCCACTACAGGATCGCCACTGAAGCTTTCTTT | CASSHYRIATEAFF
14 | TRBJ1-1 | . | TRBV11-2 | . | TGTGCCAGCAGCTTTCAGGGGTTGGGCACTGAAGCTTTCTTT | CASSFQGLGTEAFF
14 | TRBJ1-6 | TRBD1 | TRBV18 | . | TGTGCCAGCTCACCGGACAGGGGACGCTCACCCCTCCACTTT | CASSPDRGRSPLHF
12 | TRBJ1-6 | . | TRBV12-3/TRBV12-4 | . | TGTGCCAGCAGTCCCCTTAATTCACCCCTCCACTTT | CASSPLNSPLHF
14 | TRBJ2-4 | . | TRBV11-3 | . | TGTGCCAGCAACTTCCGGGGGTTCAAAAACATTCAGTACTTC | CASNFRGFKNIQYF
11 | TRBJ1-1 | . | TRBV18 | . | TGTGCCAGCTCCGTGGGCCCTGAAGCTTTCTTT | CASSVGPEAFF
15 | TRBJ1-4 | TRBD1 | TRBV29-1 | . | TGCAGCGTTGAATTGACAGGGGGGAGAAATGAAAAACTGTTTTTT | CSVELTGGRNEKLFF